This TCR beta chain was sequenced during a study of T cells in women clearing cervical HPV infection. Study-level background: Blood came at first lesion visit for cases, post-clearance for controls.

All participants had a single incident cervical HPV16 infection, and prevalent HPV16 infections were excluded. Cervical HPV DNA detected by MY09/MY11 PCR, typed by dot-blot. The method was immunoSEQ multiplex PCR; TCRdb's version includes in-frame clones alone and lacks a portion of them. The specimen's table records roughly 13,000 clones. The V and J ends lost 5 bases and 6 bases, in that order; junction bases with no gene match: 12. The CDR3 is 18 amino acids. Germline assignment: CDR1 SGHVS and CDR2 FQNEAQ. To note about this clone: The read halts 3 residues ahead of the CDR3 end, with the missing end drawn from the germline J gene.

This chain joins TRBV7-8 and TRBJ2-2; TRBD2 aligns across 13 bases. The sample was blood buffy coat. The sequence was collected from a woman between 18 and 70 years old with a cervical HPV16 infection that either progressed to CIN3+ or cleared (not recorded which). The CDR3 loop is CASSPPPRTSGSSGELFF. The CDR3 DNA, read in part, is TGTGCCAGCAGCCCCCCCCCGCGGACTAGCGGGAGTTCCGGGGAG.